One and the same sample provided the 25 T cell receptor beta chains below, sequenced in a study of blood T cell repertoires in COVID-19. Sequenced by immunoSEQ multiplex PCR; TCRdb stores in-frame clones only, minus some. The sample carries around 310,000 clones, 90% recorded once. Input material: peripheral blood. All receptors derive from a woman aged 40 to 50 with COVID-19, enrolled during active disease.

The chain recombines TRBV27 with TRBJ1-5; tentatively, D is TRBD1 (5 bases). The length of the CDR3 is 14 residues. V was trimmed by 8 bases and J by 2 bases, leaving 13 bases between them. Germline V gene lookup returns CDR1 MNHEY and CDR2 SMNVEV (reference sequence). The CDR3 here is CASGGLPGNQPQHF. For the CDR3, the DNA is TGTGCCAGCGGGGGGTTACCCGGCAATCAGCCCCAGCATTTT.

The chain joins TRBV5-6 to TRBJ2-2; possibly TRBD2 for D (5 bases). V lost 0 bases, J lost 4 bases, and 7 bases lay in between. Looked up from germline, CDR1 is SGHDT and CDR2 is YYEEEE. CDR3 size: 14 residues. For the CDR3, the DNA is TGTGCCAGCAGCTTGGGGGGAGTCACCGGGGAGCTGTTTTTT. Translation gives CASSLGGVTGELFF.

The J gene is TRBJ2-1, the V gene TRBV2; D is possibly TRBD2 (5 bases). The CDR3 spans 14 residues. Germline V gene sequence: CDR1 SNHLY, CDR2 FYNNEI. Trimming removed 4 bases at V and 8 bases at J, with 15 bases between. The CDR3 sequence is CASSGGPQSYEQFF. The DNA of the CDR3 is TGTGCCAGCAGTGGCGGGCCTCAGAGCTATGAGCAGTTCTTC.

This clone is a singleton in its sample. V gene TRBV9 combines with J gene TRBJ2-3; D not certain. Trimming pared 3 bases from V and 1 base from J, leaving 15 bases between. There are 16 residues in the CDR3. Germline CDR1 and CDR2: SGDLS and YYNGEE. The CDR3 nucleotides are TGTGCCAGCAGCGGACACCCCTATTGGGGCACAGATACGCAGTATTTT. Protein product: CASSGHPYWGTDTQYF.

V and J are TRBV5-4 and TRBJ2-1, with 8 nucleotides matching TRBD2. V was clipped by 0 bases and J by 8 bases; unmatched bases: 7. The CDR3 sequence is 15 residues long. Germline-derived CDR1 and CDR2 are SGHNT and YYREEE (reference sequence). DNA for the CDR3: TGTGCCAGCAGCTTGGAGCTAGCGGGTTTCGATGAGCAGTTCTTC. Translated, it gives CASSLELAGFDEQFF. The full variable domain, completed using reference TRBV5-4 and TRBJ2-1, is ETGVTQSPTHLIKTRGQQVTLRCSSQSGHNTVSWYQQALGQGPQFIFQYYREEENGRGNFPPRFSGLQFPNYSSELNVNALELDDSALYLCASSLELAGFDEQFFGPGTRLTVL.

J is TRBJ2-7 and V is TRBV12-3 or TRBV12-4, with D tentatively TRBD1 (5 bases). The CDR3 consists of 13 residues. The V and J ends lost 6 bases and 3 bases respectively, with 12 bases between them. CDR3 sequence: CASSMGHYYEQYF. CDR3 in DNA: TGTGCCAGCAGCATGGGGCACTACTACGAGCAGTACTTC.

J is TRBJ2-2 and V is TRBV9; a weak D match, TRBD1 (6 bases). CDR3 length: 19 amino acids. Germline CDR1 reads SGDLS; CDR2 reads YYNGEE. V was pared by 4 bases and J by 6 bases, with 28 bases between. Written as DNA, the CDR3 is TGTGCCAGCAGCCCCTATAAGGAGACAGGCCGGCAAAGAGCCGGGGAGCTGTTTTTT. This gives the protein CASSPYKETGRQRAGELFF.

For this clone: Other DNA sequences in this sample translate to the same CDR3. The CDR3 DNA reads TGCGCCAGCAGCTTGGGGGGGGTCCAAGAGACCCAGTACTTC. It codes for CASSLGGVQETQYF. The rearrangement uses TRBV5-1 and TRBJ2-5; maybe TRBD2 (6 bases). Germline-derived CDR1 and CDR2 are SGHRS and YFSETQ. There are 14 residues in the CDR3. Trimming stripped 0 bases from V and 1 base from J, with 7 bases between. Complete variable domain (other parts from reference TRBV5-1 and TRBJ2-5): KAGVTQTPRYLIKTRGQQVTLSCSPISGHRSVSWYQQTPGQGLQFLFEYFSETQRNKGNFPGRFSGRQFSNSRSEMNVSTLELGDSALYLCASSLGGVQETQYFGPGTRLLVL.

The chain recombines TRBV5-1 with TRBJ2-1; D perhaps matches TRBD2 (6 bases). Trimming shortened V by 1 base and J by 10 bases, and 9 bases separated the two germline ends. The CDR3 sequence is 12 residues long. The germline V gene has CDR1 SGHRS and CDR2 YFSETQ. The CDR3 bases are TGCGCCAGCAGCTTGAGCGGGCAGGAGCAGTTCTTC. Its protein is CASSLSGQEQFF.

The gene calls are TRBV27 and TRBJ2-2; 7 bases match TRBD1. Germline V gene data show CDR1 as MNHEY and CDR2 as SMNVEV (reference sequence). The CDR3 extends over 14 amino acids. The ends lost 4 bases at V and 5 bases at J; junction bases unmatched: 4. The CDR3 nucleotides read TGTGCCAGCAGTTACTTACAGGGGACCGGGGAGCTGTTTTTT. Translating it yields CASSYLQGTGELFF.

The V and J genes are TRBV7-2 and TRBJ1-3; tentative D call: TRBD1 (5 bases). V was pared by 4 bases and J by 0 bases, with 13 bases between. This CDR3 is built from 16 residues. The germline gives CDR1 SGHTA, CDR2 FQGNSA. This CDR3 reads CASSSNSGGSGNTIYF. The CDR3 DNA follows: TGTGCCAGCAGCTCCAATAGCGGGGGCTCTGGAAACACCATATATTTT.

This clone has just one count. The V gene is TRBV30, the J gene TRBJ1-6; TRBD1 is a possible D gene (5 bases). The V end was cut by 6 bases, the J end by 10 bases, with 13 bases between. CDR1 and CDR2 from the germline V gene are GTSNPN and SVGIG (reference sequence). CDR3 size: 12 residues. CDR3 DNA sequence: TGTGCCTGTCATGGGAGGGGATCACCCCTCCACTTT. This translates into CACHGRGSPLHF. The whole variable domain, remainder taken from reference TRBV30 and TRBJ1-6, is SQTIHQWPATLVQPVGSPLSLECTVEGTSNPNLYWYRQAAGRGLQLLFYSVGIGQISSEVPQNLSASRPQDRQFILSSKKLLLSDSGFYLCACHGRGSPLHFGNGTRLTVT.

The V and J genes are TRBV11-1 and TRBJ2-1; 9 bases map to TRBD2. V dropped 1 base and J dropped 6; count of bases not matched to a gene: 7. CDR3 length: 16 amino acids. CDR1 is SGHAT, CDR2 FQDESV, per germline (reference sequence). CDR3 in amino acids: CASSLVWALAGNEQFF. The CDR3 DNA reads TGTGCCAGCAGCTTAGTATGGGCACTAGCGGGCAATGAGCAGTTCTTC.

This chain uses TRBV5-1 with TRBJ1-1; D unresolved. Trimming removed 4 bases from V and 6 bases from J, with 16 bases in between. The CDR3 is 14 amino acids. Germline CDR1 SGHRS, CDR2 YFSETQ. The CDR3: CASSLGNMVPEAFF. The DNA for the CDR3 is TGCGCCAGCAGCCTCGGGAACATGGTCCCTGAAGCTTTCTTT.

The chain carries TRBV18 and TRBJ1-1; TRBD1 aligns across 9 bases. The germline CDR1 and CDR2 sequences are KGHSH and LQKENI. After removal of 4 bases from V and 4 bases from J, the junction contained 16 bases not matched to a gene. This CDR3 contains 18 residues. The DNA of the CDR3 is TGTGCCAGCTCACTAATGCTGGGACAGGGACGGGATAGCACTGAAGCTTTCTTT. It is translated as CASSLMLGQGRDSTEAFF.

This sequence joins TRBV7-3 and TRBJ2-3, with 10 bases aligning to TRBD1. CDR1 and CDR2 (germline): SGHTA, FQGTGA. The CDR3 has 16 amino acids. Trimming cost V 5 bases and J 6 bases; bases outside gene matches: 11. The CDR3 spells CASSRTRDRGSDTQYF. The CDR3 nucleotides read TGTGCCAGCAGCCGGACCCGGGACAGGGGATCGGATACGCAGTATTTT.

The gene calls are TRBV28 and TRBJ1-6, with D tentatively TRBD1 (5 bases). V lost 10 bases and J lost 0, with 22 bases in between. The CDR3 is made up of 18 amino acids. Germline values: CDR1 MDHEN, CDR2 SYDVKM. CDR3 region: CATYSRGGKSSYNSPLHF. The DNA for the CDR3 is TGTGCCACCTATTCCCGGGGGGGAAAAAGCTCCTATAATTCACCCCTCCACTTT.

This chain links TRBV5-1 with TRBJ1-2, with 7 bases lining up with TRBD1. The CDR3 extends over 15 amino acids. V was clipped by 0 bases and J by 2 bases; unmatched bases: 4. The germline V gene has CDR1 SGHRS and CDR2 YFSETQ. The CDR3 nucleotides read TGCGCCAGCAGCTTGGGGACAGGAGCAAACTATGGCTACACCTTC. Translation gives CASSLGTGANYGYTF.

The chain couples TRBV9 to TRBJ1-2; 7 bases align to TRBD1. This CDR3 contains 14 residues. V was pared by 4 bases and J by 12 bases, with 15 bases of the junction left unmatched. From germline, CDR1 is SGDLS and CDR2 YYNGEE. CDR3 sequence (DNA): TGTGCCAGCAGCCCTCCGGGACAGCCGTTATCCGACACCTTC. This translates into CASSPPGQPLSDTF.

This chain links TRBV18 with TRBJ1-2; 10 nucleotides line up with TRBD1. Germline values: CDR1 KGHSH, CDR2 LQKENI. The CDR3 is made up of 17 amino acids. With 1 base clipped from V and 4 bases from J, the junction kept 9 bases outside the gene matches. CDR3 DNA: TGTGCCAGCTCACCACTCCCGGGACAGGGGACCTCCTATGGCTACACCTTC. Its translation is CASSPLPGQGTSYGYTF.

The chain links TRBV28 to TRBJ1-1; D remains ambiguous. The CDR3 spans 17 residues. V was shortened by 4 bases and J by 0 bases, with 18 bases between the two germline ends. Germline V gene data show CDR1 as MDHEN and CDR2 as SYDVKM. CDR3 sequence (DNA): TGTGCCAGCAGTTCCCCTCGGGGTTTACTCATGAACACTGAAGCTTTCTTT. Amino acid sequence: CASSSPRGLLMNTEAFF. Using reference TRBV28 and TRBJ1-1 for the parts outside the CDR3, the full variable domain is DVKVTQSSRYLVKRTGEKVFLECVQDMDHENMFWYRQDPGLGLRLIYFSYDVKMKEKGDIPEGYSVSREKKERFSLILESASTNQTSMYLCASSSPRGLLMNTEAFFGQGTRLTVV.

The genes are TRBV4-3 and TRBJ2-3; tentative D call: TRBD1 (5 bases). The V gene lost 0 bases and the J gene lost 0 bases, with 13 bases spanning the gap. This CDR3 has 17 residues. Germline V gene sequence: CDR1 LGHNA, CDR2 YSLEER. The CDR3 loop is CASSQEGAGPSTDTQYF. CDR3 sequence (DNA): TGCGCCAGCAGCCAAGAAGGGGCAGGGCCTAGCACAGATACGCAGTATTTT.

The chain has TRBV15 and TRBJ2-1; the match to TRBD2 covers 12 bases. The CDR3 length is 15 residues. V dropped 6 bases and J dropped 4; count of bases not matched to a gene: 4. In germline, CDR1 is LNHNV, CDR2 YYDKDF (reference sequence). CDR3 coding DNA: TGTGCCACCAGAGAACTAGCGGGGGGTTACAATGAGCAGTTCTTC. Protein sequence: CATRELAGGYNEQFF.

The V call is TRBV27, the J call TRBJ2-7; the match to TRBD2 covers 16 bases. The germline V gene has CDR1 MNHEY and CDR2 SMNVEV (reference sequence). V was pared by 6 bases and J by 4 bases, with 0 bases of the junction left unmatched. This CDR3 contains 14 residues. The CDR3 region is CASRGLAGGYEQYF. As DNA, the CDR3 is TGTGCCAGCAGGGGACTAGCGGGAGGGTACGAGCAGTACTTC.

The rearrangement uses TRBV12-3 or TRBV12-4 and TRBJ2-3; D gene ambiguous. Trimming left V 3 bases short and J 1 base short, with 5 bases between. CDR3 length: 13 amino acids. CDR3 bases: TGTGCCAGCAGTTTTTCGGGCACAGATACGCAGTATTTT. It translates to CASSFSGTDTQYF.